The clone carrying this T cell receptor (beta chain) has a count of ten or more. Its antigen remains unknown. Trimming cost V 7 bases and J 7 bases, with 2 bases left between them. Germline V gene lookup returns CDR1 MNHEY and CDR2 SMNVEV (reference sequence). There are 10 residues in the CDR3. This entry belongs to a study of T-cell reconstitution after alpha-beta-depleted transplantation in children. Regarding the study as a whole: At the one-year point after transplant, T-cell counts and TCRbeta diversity were found to come mostly from T cells that had been newly produced. Some patients' high day-60 TCRbeta diversity was attributed to recipient cells surviving conditioning. Reportedly, alpha-beta T cells present about two months post-transplant originated from several hundred expanded clones of graft origin.

Preparation of the TCRbeta library was carried out with unique molecular identifiers. TCRdb independently ran MiXCR on the PCR reads; one entry per CDR3 protein. The sample comprises 90,000 to 150,000 distinct CDR3 sequences, approximately 22% of which are singletons, and over 9.5% rests with the top ten. The receptor's source is a male patient aged 2-15 years who had a stem cell transplant for chronic granulomatous disease, so the T cells may come from the graft donor. V and J are TRBV27 and TRBJ1-6; no clear D. The specimen comprised PBMCs, mostly from graft donor cells, sampled 180 days after TCRalphabeta/CD19-depleted stem cell transplant. The CDR3 spells CASMNSPLHF. As DNA, the CDR3 is TGTGCCAGCATGAATTCACCCCTCCACTTT.